These 21 T cell receptor beta chains share one sample of origin, sequenced in a study of blood T cells in healthy people across ages. A second PCR, run for about 7 to 11 cycles, used a sample-barcoded 5' primer plus a J-beta primer mix. Via MiXCR, TCRdb re-called the 5' RACE reads, giving one row per CDR3 protein. The table has approximately 730,000 distinct CDR3 sequences, approximately 43% seen once. The sequenced sample was blood. The receptors shown here come from a woman in her fifties or sixties in good health.

The chain links TRBV7-2 to TRBJ1-5, with 9 bases fitting TRBD1. This CDR3 is 15 amino acids long. CDR1 and CDR2 (germline): SGHTA, FQGNSA. J gave up 12 bases and V 4 bases, and 13 bases lay outside the gene matches. The CDR3 nucleotides are TGTGCCAGCAGCTCCTGGACAGGGGAATGGGGTAACCAGCATTTT. Residues: CASSSWTGEWGNQHF.

This clonotype was detected ten times or more. V gene TRBV7-6 combines with J gene TRBJ2-7; 12 nucleotides align to TRBD1. This CDR3 is 17 amino acids long. Per the germline V gene, CDR1 is SGHVS and CDR2 is FNYEAQ. V lost 2 bases to trimming and J lost 2 bases; unmatched junction nucleotides: 7. The CDR3 DNA is TGTGCCAGCAGCTTACAGTCGGGACAGGGGGCTGCCTACGAGCAGTACTTC. The encoded protein is CASSLQSGQGAAYEQYF.

The chain couples TRBV15 to TRBJ2-2, with D maybe TRBD1 (6 bases). CDR3 length: 15 amino acids. Germline V lookup: CDR1 LNHNV, CDR2 YYDKDF (reference sequence). Trimming shortened V by 3 bases and J by 5 bases, and 13 bases separated the two germline ends. CDR3 DNA: TGTGCCACCAGCAGCCGGGACAAGCGGACCGGGGAGCTGTTTTTT. Translation: CATSSRDKRTGELFF.

This clonotype was detected ten times or more. The CDR3 DNA reads as TGTGCCAGCAGCCTGATTTCAGGAGAGCAGTACTTC. Amino acid sequence: CASSLISGEQYF. The V gene is TRBV13, the J gene TRBJ2-5, with no clear D. The germline V gene encodes CDR1 PRHDT and CDR2 FYEKMQ (reference sequence). Trimming removed 5 bases from V and 11 bases from J, with 15 bases in between. The CDR3 covers 12 residues. Filled out from reference TRBV13 and TRBJ2-5, the complete variable domain reads AAGVIQSPRHLIKEKRETATLKCYPIPRHDTVYWYQQGPGQDPQFLISFYEKMQSDKGSIPDRFSAQQFSDYHSELNMSSLELGDSALYFCASSLISGEQYFGPGTRLLVL.

This clonotype was found a few times. The chain combines TRBV6-4 with TRBJ2-1; 13 bases fit TRBD2. The CDR3 runs to 18 residues. Losses at the gene ends were 5 bases for V and 4 bases for J; bases not matched to a gene: 11. Germline lookup yields CDR1 MRHNA and CDR2 SNTAGT. CDR3 protein: CASSNAGTSGTKYNEQFF. The CDR3 DNA reads TGTGCCAGCAGTAACGCAGGGACTAGCGGGACGAAATACAATGAGCAGTTCTTC.

This clonotype has more than one count but fewer than ten. The chain combines TRBV7-6 with TRBJ2-3; TRBD2 agrees at 11 bases. This CDR3 has 19 amino acids. Germline trimming cut 5 bases from V and 4 bases from J; bases unmatched to any gene: 17. Germline CDR1 is SGHVS and CDR2 is FNYEAQ. The CDR3 DNA sequence: TGTGCCAGCAGCGACTACACTAGCGGGGGAGCGTTCGGTCCAGATACGCAGTATTTT. It specifies CASSDYTSGGAFGPDTQYF. Combining the CDR3 with reference TRBV7-6 and TRBJ2-3 gives the whole variable domain GAGVSQSPRYKVTKRGQDVALRCDPISGHVSLYWYRQALGQGPEFLTYFNYEAQQDKSGLPNDRFSAERPEGSISTLTIQRTEQRDSAMYRCASSDYTSGGAFGPDTQYFGPGTRLTVL.

This rearrangement joins TRBV2 to TRBJ2-3, with 7 bases matching TRBD2. This CDR3 comprises 14 residues. Trimming took 10 bases from V and 1 from J; bases not matched to a gene: 8. Germline lookup yields CDR1 SNHLY and CDR2 FYNNEI. CDR3 coding DNA: TGTGCCAACAACCTCCTAGCGGGCACAGATACGCAGTATTTT. This sequence encodes CANNLLAGTDTQYF.

This clonotype came up a few times. V gene TRBV6-5 combines with J gene TRBJ2-5, with D perhaps matching TRBD2 (5 bases). Trimming took off 2 bases at V and 5 bases at J, with 15 bases between the two ends. There are 15 residues in the CDR3. Germline assignment: CDR1 MNHEY and CDR2 SVGAGI. The CDR3 DNA reads TGTGCCAGCAGTTACGGTGGGAGTGACGATGAGACCCAGTACTTC. Its translation: CASSYGGSDDETQYF.

The sample holds a few counts of this clonotype. V usage is TRBV28 and J usage is TRBJ2-5; maybe TRBD1 (6 bases). Germline V CDR1 and CDR2: MDHEN, SYDVKM. This CDR3 contains 14 residues. The germline V and J ends were trimmed by 7 bases and 7 bases, with 19 bases remaining between them. DNA of the CDR3: TGTGCCAGCACCAGCAAGGGGCAGGGGTCGACCCAGTACTTC. This encodes CASTSKGQGSTQYF.

Details on this clonotype: It may be a read error: a sequence one base away is much more abundant. The J gene is TRBJ2-5, the V gene TRBV7-2; tentatively, D is TRBD2 (5 bases). The V end lost 5 bases, the J end lost 11 bases, and 27 bases lay between the germline ends. Germline V gene lookup returns CDR1 SGHTA and CDR2 FQGNSA. This CDR3 is built from 16 residues. Written as DNA, the CDR3 is TGTGCCAGCAGCCTCTCGACGAGCGGCTCCTACAATGAGCAGTACTTC. This translates into CASSLSTSGSYNEQYF.

The chain links TRBV5-1 to TRBJ2-1; D may be TRBD1 or TRBD2 (6 bases each). Germline assignment: CDR1 SGHRS and CDR2 YFSETQ. V lost 1 base and J lost 7, with 15 bases in between. The CDR3 is 15 residues long. DNA for the CDR3: TGCGCCAGCAGCTTGAACGACGGGGGCCCAAATGAGCAGTTCTTC. Amino acid sequence: CASSLNDGGPNEQFF.

The chain couples TRBV4-3 to TRBJ2-1; the D is unclear. The germline V and J ends were trimmed by 3 bases and 0 bases, with 12 bases remaining between them. Germline V CDR1 and CDR2: LGHNA, YSLEER. This CDR3 has 16 residues. The CDR3 sequence is CASSQDLPSSYNEQFF. In DNA form, the CDR3 reads TGCGCCAGCAGCCAGGACCTTCCTAGCTCCTACAATGAGCAGTTCTTC.

This clonotype was observed a few times. CDR3 loop: CASSPTKGVTNNEQFF. The CDR3, as DNA: TGTGCCAGCAGCCCGACTAAAGGGGTGACTAACAATGAGCAGTTCTTC. V and J are TRBV28 and TRBJ2-1; either TRBD1 or TRBD2 may supply D (5 bases each). From germline, CDR1 is MDHEN and CDR2 SYDVKM. The CDR3 has 16 amino acids. V was clipped by 6 bases and J by 5 bases, with 20 bases between them.

The chain uses TRBV20-1 and TRBJ2-3; 9 bases line up with TRBD1. The ends lost 0 bases at V and 4 bases at J; junction bases unmatched: 8. Germline assignment: CDR1 DFQATT and CDR2 SNEGSKA (reference sequence). The CDR3 is made up of 16 amino acids. The CDR3 here is CSARDGQGRWADTQYF. CDR3 nucleotide sequence: TGCAGTGCTAGAGATGGACAGGGGAGATGGGCAGATACGCAGTATTTT.

This clonotype has at least ten counts. J is TRBJ2-5 and V is TRBV15, with 7 bases that match TRBD1. CDR1 is LNHNV, CDR2 YYDKDF, per germline (reference sequence). V lost 6 bases, J lost 2 bases, and 9 bases stayed unmatched. The length of the CDR3 is 15 residues. The CDR3 reads CATSPPTGRQETQYF. Here the CDR3 DNA reads TGTGCCACCAGTCCACCGACAGGGAGACAAGAGACCCAGTACTTC.

The chain couples TRBV7-9 to TRBJ2-1; D is unclear. V lost 3 bases and J 10 bases, leaving 10 bases between the germline ends. The CDR3 has 12 amino acids. CDR1 SEHNR and CDR2 FQNEAQ come from the germline V gene (reference sequence). Here the CDR3 DNA reads TGTGCCAGCAGCTTGCAACGGCCAGAGCAGTTCTTC. Residues: CASSLQRPEQFF.

The table lists this clonotype with a few counts. A read error is possible here, since a much larger clone lies one base away. The V gene is TRBV24-1, the J gene TRBJ2-1; 12 nucleotides match TRBD2. Germline loops: CDR1 KGHDR, CDR2 SFDVKD. The V and J ends lost 3 bases and 9 bases, in that order; junction bases with no gene match: 11. There are 17 residues in the CDR3. The CDR3 DNA reads TGTGCCACCAGTGATACGGGACTAGCGGGTAGTTGGAGTGAGCAGTTCTTC. It codes for CATSDTGLAGSWSEQFF.

The chain is built from TRBV28 and TRBJ1-1; D uncertain. Germline values: CDR1 MDHEN, CDR2 SYDVKM. Deletions cut 3 bases from V and 7 bases from J, with 6 bases between. The CDR3 runs to 11 residues. In DNA, the CDR3 is TGTGCCAGCAGTTTGCGATTTGAAGCTTTCTTT. Its translation is CASSLRFEAFF.

The V and J genes are TRBV28 and TRBJ2-1, with 8 positions matching TRBD2. V shed 6 bases, J shed 13 bases, and the junction held 14 bases outside the gene matches. CDR1 is MDHEN and CDR2 is SYDVKM in the germline V gene. This CDR3 spans 14 amino acids. The CDR3 loop reads CASRAGTSKEAQFF. The CDR3 DNA sequence: TGTGCCAGCAGAGCCGGGACTAGTAAGGAGGCCCAGTTCTTC.

The genes are TRBV7-8 and TRBJ2-3; 7 positions agree with TRBD1. With 6 bases clipped from V and 3 bases from J, the junction kept 9 bases outside the gene matches. The CDR3 covers 15 residues. Germline CDR1 and CDR2: SGHVS and FQNEAQ. The CDR3 region is CASRKTGVGTDTQYF. DNA for the CDR3: TGTGCCAGCAGGAAAACAGGGGTAGGGACAGATACGCAGTATTTT.

The table lists this clonotype with a few counts. The chain employs TRBV20-1 and TRBJ2-7, with TRBD2 matching over 9 bases. Germline values: CDR1 DFQATT, CDR2 SNEGSKA (reference sequence). The CDR3 is made up of 14 amino acids. V dropped 5 bases and J dropped 5; count of bases not matched to a gene: 10. The CDR3 loop reads CSALPGGRAHEQYF. In DNA form, the CDR3 reads TGCAGTGCTCTACCGGGCGGGAGGGCCCACGAGCAGTACTTC.